The following is a T cell receptor (beta chain) sequence with its context. Its antigen specificity is not known. The record has no base qualities; no much larger clone is one base away. Between the V and J ends, shortened by 6 bases and 2 bases respectively, the junction contains 8 bases. The germline V gene provides CDR1 SQVTM and CDR2 ANQGSEA. The CDR3, from cysteine to phenylalanine, totals 11 residues. The entry retains the CDR3 DNA only, 33 bases that are in frame from base 1. Patients chosen for sequencing had shown expansion of CD8+CD57+ cells by flow cytometry. Severe acquired aplastic anemia was diagnosed in all patients according to International Study of Aplastic Anemia and Agranulocytosis and Camitta criteria. At the time blood was sampled, none of the patients had received any therapy. TCR repertoires of sorted CD4+ and CD8+ blood T cells from severe aplastic anemia patients and healthy subjects were deep-sequenced in the study. In the USA, patient enrollment took place under clinicaltrials.gov protocols 00001620, 01623167, 00001397, 00071045, 00081523 and 00961064. Ficoll-Paque density gradient centrifugation was used to isolate peripheral blood mononuclear cells. CD4+ and CD8+ T cells were sorted by FACS or magnetic beads before DNA extraction.

The data stem from a study of CD8+CD57+ T cells in acquired aplastic anemia listed by TCRdb under 2018. For context, the study as a whole: Extracted DNA from sorted CD4+ and CD8+ cells averaged around 3.3 ug, ranging from about 0.2 to 30 ug. A CD8+CD57+ expansion meant a frequency higher than the mean frequency seen in healthy subjects. What the research found in general, with its limitations: Between patients and healthy controls, no significant difference in CD8+ Simpson's diversity was found (P=0.060). Approximately 31 CD8+ CDR3 sequences were found in both patients and controls but appeared to be highly expressed in patients and within the immunodominant clones of the patients.

Profiling of TCR beta VDJ combinations and CDR3 sequences used genomic DNA as the template. TCR repertoire sequencing was run on an Illumina HiSeq 2000. In the original analysis: TRBV/TRBJ rearrangement plots, CDR3 size and DJ length profiles, and Simpson's diversity index were used to assess repertoires. Whichever DNA sequence was most abundant in the deep sequencing data was defined as the immunodominant clone. CDR3 amino acid sequences were checked for sharing between subjects and were compared against published repertoires and the VDJdb database. Through fastp at Q25 and MiXCR, TCRdb rebuilt clones from the public reads, retaining in-frame beta chains. Every CDR3 protein is listed once, alongside the most common genes and DNA of its rows. TCRdb assigned the V and J calls; the authors' analysis was not used. The sample profile shows roughly 200,000 distinct CDR3 sequences; 63% of them were found once. About two fifths of the sample is held by the ten biggest clonotypes.

The sequenced sample was sorted CD4+, CD8+, or CD8+CD57+ T cells (not recorded which) from PBMCs. The rearrangement joined TRBV29-1 to TRBJ2-7; TRBD2 could be the D gene, as 6 bases match. The receptor comes from a human donor with aplastic anemia. The CDR3 corresponds to CSVGGTYEQYF. At the DNA level, the sequence is TGCAGCGTCGGAGGGACCTACGAGCAGTACTTC.